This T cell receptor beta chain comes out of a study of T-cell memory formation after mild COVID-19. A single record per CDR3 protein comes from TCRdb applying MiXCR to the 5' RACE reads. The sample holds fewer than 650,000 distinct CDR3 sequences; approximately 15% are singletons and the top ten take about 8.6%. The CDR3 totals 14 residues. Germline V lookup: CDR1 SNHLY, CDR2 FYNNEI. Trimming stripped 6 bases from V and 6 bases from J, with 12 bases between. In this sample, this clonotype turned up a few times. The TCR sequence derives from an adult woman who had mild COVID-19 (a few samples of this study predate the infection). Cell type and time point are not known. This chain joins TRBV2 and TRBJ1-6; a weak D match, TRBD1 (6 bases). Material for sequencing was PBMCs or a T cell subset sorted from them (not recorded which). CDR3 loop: CASRHREGNSPLHF. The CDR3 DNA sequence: TGTGCCAGCAGGCACAGGGAGGGTAATTCACCCCTCCACTTT.